A single sample gave rise to the 30 T cell receptor beta chains below, sequenced in a study of cytomegalovirus exposure and HLA in healthy donors. PCR primers comprised 60 Vbeta and 13 Jbeta primers. This table comes from immunoSEQ multiplex PCR, and its TCRdb copy is limited to in-frame clones, with some not included. The sample has roughly 190,000 clones, approximately 79% seen once. Input material: PBMCs. These receptors all stem from a man aged 35 to 55 in good health and CMV-seropositive.

This clone has just a few counts. The chain uses TRBV11-2 and TRBJ2-3, with D unclear. With 1 base removed from V and 7 bases from J, the gap between germline ends came to 12 bases. This CDR3 is 14 amino acids long. In germline, CDR1 is SGHAT, CDR2 FQNNGV. The CDR3 bases are TGTGCCAGCAGCTTAGTTGAGGTTCCACATACGCAGTATTTT. Protein product: CASSLVEVPHTQYF.

The V call is TRBV5-4, the J call TRBJ2-2; D is ambiguous. Trimming pared 4 bases from V and 5 bases from J, leaving 15 bases between. Germline V gene sequence: CDR1 SGHNT, CDR2 YYREEE (reference sequence). The CDR3 loop spans 15 amino acids. The CDR3 DNA reads TGTGCCAGCAGCCCTGGGCAGATTTTTACCGGGGAGCTGTTTTTT. It encodes CASSPGQIFTGELFF.

V gene TRBV9 combines with J gene TRBJ2-5; TRBD2 might be the D (6 bases). Germline V gene sequence: CDR1 SGDLS, CDR2 YYNGEE. There are 16 residues in the CDR3. V was cut by 0 bases and J by 5 bases, with 17 bases left in between. CDR3 residues: CASSVGFRLSGETQYF. The CDR3 region has the DNA TGTGCCAGCAGCGTAGGTTTCCGGTTGAGCGGGGAGACCCAGTACTTC.

The chain carries TRBV18 and TRBJ2-3; D unclear. In germline, CDR1 is KGHSH, CDR2 LQKENI. The CDR3 extends over 16 amino acids. The V and J ends lost 6 bases and 0 bases respectively, with 16 bases between them. CDR3 sequence (DNA): TGTGCCAGCTCTCGCACGTTGGCTTCTAGCACAGATACGCAGTATTTT. It is translated as CASSRTLASSTDTQYF.

The rearrangement links TRBV5-1 to TRBJ2-6; D gene uncertain. The CDR3 extends over 15 amino acids. The V end was cut by 0 bases, the J end by 7 bases, with 11 bases between. CDR1 is SGHRS and CDR2 is YFSETQ in the germline V gene. The CDR3 sequence: CASSLEPERANVLTF. The DNA for the CDR3 is TGCGCCAGCAGCTTGGAACCGGAGAGAGCCAACGTCCTGACTTTC.

The chain couples TRBV19 to TRBJ1-2, with 10 bases identical to TRBD1. The germline CDR1 and CDR2 sequences are LNHDA and SQIVND (reference sequence). V dropped 10 bases and J dropped 7; count of bases not matched to a gene: 6. The CDR3 has 12 amino acids. The CDR3 coding sequence is TGTGCCACTCTGACAGGGGGCTCTGGCTACACCTTC. Translated, it gives CATLTGGSGYTF. Supplemented by reference TRBV19 and TRBJ1-2, the full variable domain reads DGGITQSPKYLFRKEGQNVTLSCEQNLNHDAMYWYRQDPGQGLRLIYYSQIVNDFQKGDIAEGYSVSREKKESFPLTVTSAQKNPTAFYLCATLTGGSGYTFGSGTRLTVV.

V gene TRBV4-2 combines with J gene TRBJ1-1, with 10 bases identical to TRBD1. Germline V CDR1 and CDR2: LGHNA, YNFKEQ. The V gene end was trimmed by 3 bases and the J gene end by 3 bases; junction bases not matched to a gene: 7. The CDR3 spans 16 residues. CDR3 sequence (DNA): TGTGCCAGCAGCCAGGACGGGACAGGGGCGGACACTGAAGCTTTCTTT. It specifies CASSQDGTGADTEAFF.

Here the CDR3 reads CAWSDRGQNYGYTF. The CDR3 coding sequence is TGTGCCTGGAGTGACAGGGGGCAGAACTATGGCTACACCTTC. The chain joins TRBV30 to TRBJ1-2; 9 bases align to TRBD1. Germline CDR1 and CDR2: GTSNPN and SVGIG (reference sequence). CDR3 length: 14 amino acids. Trimming removed 1 base from V and 2 bases from J; junction bases left unmatched: 2.

CDR3 in DNA: TGTGCCAGCAGTTATTCCCTCGGACAGGGGGTCCACTTT. This gives the protein CASSYSLGQGVHF. The genes are TRBV6-6 and TRBJ1-6; 10 bases line up with TRBD1. Trimming at V came to 3 bases and at J to 17 bases, leaving 7 bases not matched to a gene. The CDR3 runs 13 residues. In germline, CDR1 is MNHNY, CDR2 SVGAGI (reference sequence).

The chain is built from TRBV4-1 and TRBJ1-2, with D perhaps matching TRBD1 (5 bases). Germline assignment: CDR1 MGHRA and CDR2 YSYEKL. The V gene lost 1 base and the J gene lost 1 base, with 16 bases spanning the gap. The CDR3 sequence is 17 residues long. The CDR3 nucleotides are TGCGCCAGCAGCCAAGCTGACAGACCGAACCTTAACTATGGCTACACCTTC. This gives the protein CASSQADRPNLNYGYTF.

This clone appeared once. This chain connects TRBV9 to TRBJ2-3, with 8 bases aligning to TRBD2. The germline CDR1 and CDR2 sequences are SGDLS and YYNGEE. V trimming: 0 bases; J trimming: 2 bases; junction bases outside the gene matches: 8. This CDR3 contains 17 residues. The chain's CDR3 is CASSVGSGGPITDTQYF. CDR3 DNA sequence: TGTGCCAGCAGCGTAGGAAGCGGGGGCCCAATCACAGATACGCAGTATTTT.

The chain uses TRBV27 and TRBJ2-1, with 11 bases that match TRBD2. Germline loops: CDR1 MNHEY, CDR2 SMNVEV (reference sequence). CDR3 length: 16 amino acids. Trimming at V came to 7 bases and at J to 4 bases, leaving 9 bases not matched to a gene. The CDR3 sequence: CASTLRGTSGYNEQFF. CDR3 coding DNA: TGTGCCAGCACCTTAAGGGGGACTAGCGGTTACAATGAGCAGTTCTTC.

CDR3 nucleotide sequence: TGCGCCAGCAGCCCCTCCCCGGGCAGGGGATACCACACAGATACGCAGTATTTT. Translated, it gives CASSPSPGRGYHTDTQYF. The rearrangement joins TRBV5-1 to TRBJ2-3; D possibly corresponds to TRBD1 (6 bases). CDR1 SGHRS and CDR2 YFSETQ come from the germline V gene. The CDR3 runs 18 residues. V was clipped by 4 bases and J by 2 bases, with 23 bases between them.

This clone appeared a single time. The chain recombines TRBV30 with TRBJ2-5; 7 nucleotides line up with TRBD2. This CDR3 is built from 16 residues. CDR1 and CDR2 from the germline V gene are GTSNPN and SVGIG (reference sequence). Trimming took 2 bases from V and 5 from J; bases not matched to a gene: 14. CDR3 nucleotide sequence: TGTGCCTGGAGTTCTATATCGCGGGGGAGTTTGGAGACCCAGTACTTC. Amino acid sequence: CAWSSISRGSLETQYF.

V usage is TRBV30 and J usage is TRBJ1-2, with 7 nucleotides matching TRBD1. CDR1 and CDR2 from the germline V gene are GTSNPN and SVGIG (reference sequence). J was trimmed by 2 bases and V by 4 bases; bases with no gene match: 1. This CDR3 has 12 amino acids. This CDR3 reads CAWTGQNYGYTF. For the CDR3, the DNA is TGTGCCTGGACGGGACAGAACTATGGCTACACCTTC.

In the case of this clone: Other DNA sequences within the sample encode an identical CDR3. The chain joins TRBV7-3 to TRBJ1-1, with D possibly matching TRBD1 (6 bases). Germline V gives CDR1 SGHTA, CDR2 FQGTGA. Trimming pared 5 bases from V and 2 bases from J, leaving 18 bases between. The CDR3 spans 16 residues. The DNA for the CDR3 is TGTGCCAGCAGCCCAGCCCAAGCACAGGGCAACACTGAAGCTTTCTTT. Its translation: CASSPAQAQGNTEAFF.

V gene TRBV5-1 combines with J gene TRBJ2-1; 8 bases map to TRBD1. CDR3 size: 14 residues. V lost 4 bases and J lost 7; bases outside the gene matches: 7. Germline values: CDR1 SGHRS, CDR2 YFSETQ. CDR3 in DNA: TGCGCCAGCAGCCGGGGACAGGCCACGAATGAGCAGTTCTTC. It translates to CASSRGQATNEQFF.

This clone was recorded only once. Relative to the germline gene, one junction end is altered; a read error may explain this. CDR3: CASSRGQGPNEKLFF. CDR3 bases: TGTGCTAGCAGCCGAGGACAGGGACCTAATGAAAAACTGTTTTTT. The rearrangement uses TRBV7-7 and TRBJ1-4, with 8 bases lining up with TRBD1. The CDR3 consists of 15 residues. Per germline, CDR1 SSHAT and CDR2 FNYEAQ (reference sequence).

This clone was picked up a small number of times. The chain is built from TRBV27 and TRBJ2-5; D may be TRBD1 (6 bases). The last part of the DNA fits TRBJ2-7 better; the J call may be wrong. Germline V CDR1 and CDR2: MNHEY, SMNVEV (reference sequence). CDR3 size: 14 residues. The CDR3 here is CASSSLRGPYEQYF. The CDR3, as DNA: TGTGCCAGCAGTTCGCTCAGGGGTCCCTACGAGCAGTACTTC.

The chain uses TRBV4-2 and TRBJ2-5, with 9 nucleotides matching TRBD2. The germline V gene has CDR1 LGHNA and CDR2 YNFKEQ. This CDR3 has 12 amino acids. With V trimmed by 6 bases and J by 4 bases, 0 bases remained unmatched. CDR3 in amino acids: CASRTSGETQYF. CDR3 nucleotide sequence: TGTGCCAGCAGGACTAGCGGAGAGACCCAGTACTTC.

This sequence joins TRBV19 and TRBJ2-7; D is possibly TRBD1 (6 bases). V was pared by 2 bases and J by 7 bases, with 9 bases between. Per the germline V gene, CDR1 is LNHDA and CDR2 is SQIVND (reference sequence). This CDR3 is 12 amino acids long. In DNA form, the CDR3 reads TGTGCCAGTAGTATACAGGGGCGGGAGCAGTACTTC. Protein sequence: CASSIQGREQYF. Full variable domain (remainder filled in from reference TRBV19 and TRBJ2-7): DGGITQSPKYLFRKEGQNVTLSCEQNLNHDAMYWYRQDPGQGLRLIYYSQIVNDFQKGDIAEGYSVSREKKESFPLTVTSAQKNPTAFYLCASSIQGREQYFGPGTRLTVT.

J is TRBJ2-2 and V is TRBV19; 9 bases map to TRBD1. Per germline, CDR1 LNHDA and CDR2 SQIVND (reference sequence). With 5 bases clipped from V and 1 base from J, the junction kept 5 bases outside the gene matches. CDR3 size: 16 residues. The CDR3 region is CASSSWGQGNTGELFF. The DNA for the CDR3 is TGTGCCAGTAGTTCCTGGGGACAGGGGAACACCGGGGAGCTGTTTTTT.

The rearrangement uses TRBV30 and TRBJ2-1, with 10 positions matching TRBD1. The CDR3 loop spans 15 amino acids. Germline loops: CDR1 GTSNPN, CDR2 SVGIG (reference sequence). The trim removed 3 bases at V and 4 bases at J, leaving 6 bases unmatched. CDR3 sequence (DNA): TGTGCCTGGAGCCCCGGGACAGGGGTTTACAATGAGCAGTTCTTC. Translated, it gives CAWSPGTGVYNEQFF.

The chain combines TRBV13 with TRBJ2-7; 12 bases map to TRBD1. The length of the CDR3 is 17 residues. V lost 5 bases and J lost 5; bases outside the gene matches: 13. Germline CDR1 reads PRHDT; CDR2 reads FYEKMQ (reference sequence). CDR3: CASSVSYRDRGHDEQYF. The CDR3 bases are TGTGCCAGCAGCGTGAGCTACCGGGACAGGGGGCACGACGAGCAGTACTTC.

The V gene is TRBV4-1, the J gene TRBJ1-3; TRBD1 matches at 7 bases. Germline CDR1 is MGHRA and CDR2 is YSYEKL. CDR3 length: 15 residues. Trimming removed 2 bases from V and 2 bases from J; junction bases left unmatched: 3. The CDR3 DNA sequence: TGCGCCAGCAGCCAATCCCAGGGGGCTGGAAACACCATATATTTT. Its protein product is CASSQSQGAGNTIYF.

This clone appeared a single time. This chain connects TRBV9 to TRBJ2-2; D is possibly TRBD1 (5 bases). CDR3 length equals 14 residues. Per the germline V gene, CDR1 is SGDLS and CDR2 is YYNGEE. Trimming stripped 3 bases from V and 7 bases from J, with 13 bases between. The CDR3 DNA reads TGTGCCAGCAGCGCAGCACCAGGGCACGGGGAGCTGTTTTTT. This sequence encodes CASSAAPGHGELFF.

The chain couples TRBV5-1 to TRBJ1-6; possible D gene TRBD1, 5 bases. Trimming took off 1 base at V and 5 bases at J, with 7 bases between the two ends. Germline CDR1 and CDR2: SGHRS and YFSETQ. CDR3 size: 14 residues. The CDR3, as DNA: TGCGCCAGCAGCTTGATACAGGATAATTCACCCCTCCACTTT. Its translation: CASSLIQDNSPLHF.

In regard to this clone: Other DNA sequences within the sample encode an identical CDR3. The genes are TRBV5-1 and TRBJ1-1; 7 bases fit TRBD1. The germline CDR1 and CDR2 sequences are SGHRS and YFSETQ. The CDR3 length is 15 residues. The ends lost 4 bases at V and 1 base at J; junction bases unmatched: 7. The CDR3 is CASSPLTGTNTEAFF. The CDR3 region has the DNA TGCGCCAGCAGCCCGCTGACAGGGACGAACACTGAAGCTTTCTTT.

This clone occurred a few times. The CDR3, as DNA: TGTGCCAGCAGCGAAACCGGGACAGGGGGCGACCCTAACTATGGCTACACCTTC. Translation gives CASSETGTGGDPNYGYTF. This rearrangement joins TRBV7-6 to TRBJ1-2; 12 nucleotides agree with TRBD1. Germline V gene data show CDR1 as SGHVS and CDR2 as FNYEAQ. J was trimmed by 0 bases and V by 5 bases; bases with no gene match: 10. This CDR3 region has 18 residues.

The chain has TRBV7-6 and TRBJ1-2; 7 nucleotides agree with TRBD1. The ends lost 0 bases at V and 2 bases at J; junction bases unmatched: 6. CDR3 length equals 16 residues. Per the germline V gene, CDR1 is SGHVS and CDR2 is FNYEAQ. Here the CDR3 DNA reads TGTGCCAGCAGCTTAGCGGCCAGGGGGTCGAACTATGGCTACACCTTC. As protein: CASSLAARGSNYGYTF.